Presented here are 19 T cell receptor beta chains from one specimen sequenced in a study of T-cell reconstitution after alpha-beta-depleted transplantation in children. TCRbeta library construction was performed incorporating unique molecular identifiers. TCRdb independently ran MiXCR on the PCR reads; one entry per CDR3 protein. Of hundreds of thousands of distinct CDR3 sequences listed, about 24% are singletons. Material: PBMCs, mostly from graft donor cells, obtained 360 days after TCRalphabeta/CD19-depleted stem cell transplant. The receptors derive from a female patient under 10 years old who had a stem cell transplant for congenital amegakaryocytic thrombocytopenia, so the T cells may come from the graft donor.

This chain uses TRBV20-1 with TRBJ2-5; tentatively, D is TRBD2 (5 bases). CDR3 length: 12 amino acids. V shed 6 bases and J shed 5 bases, with 13 bases lying between them. Germline loops: CDR1 DFQATT, CDR2 SNEGSKA (reference sequence). CDR3 in DNA: TGCAGTGCCGCTACTTCGGGGGAGACCCAGTACTTC. This encodes CSAATSGETQYF.

The chain links TRBV11-3 to TRBJ2-1; D not resolved. V shed 0 bases and J shed 9 bases, with 9 bases lying between them. Germline V CDR1 and CDR2: SGHNT, YENEEA. The CDR3 is 13 amino acids. In DNA, the CDR3 is TGTGCCAGCAGCTTAGATCACGGAGCTGAGCAGTTCTTC. Protein sequence: CASSLDHGAEQFF.

This clonotype was seen a handful of times. J is TRBJ1-5 and V is TRBV7-8; D is undetermined. Trimming left V 5 bases short and J 5 bases short, with 16 bases between. There are 15 residues in the CDR3. CDR1 and CDR2 from the germline V gene are SGHVS and FQNEAQ. CDR3 loop: CASSLQGGKDQPQHF. The CDR3 DNA sequence: TGTGCCAGCAGCCTTCAAGGCGGGAAGGATCAGCCCCAGCATTTT. Based on the CDR3 plus reference TRBV7-8 and TRBJ1-5, the full variable domain is GAGVSQSPRYKVAKRGQDVALRCDPISGHVSLFWYQQALGQGPEFLTYFQNEAQLDKSGLPSDRFFAERPEGSVSTLKIQRTQQEDSAVYLCASSLQGGKDQPQHFGDGTRLSIL.

The chain recombines TRBV5-5 with TRBJ2-3; D not resolved. Trimming shortened V by 3 bases and J by 5 bases, and 16 bases separated the two germline ends. Germline V gives CDR1 SGHKS, CDR2 YYEKEE (reference sequence). The CDR3 sequence is 15 residues long. The CDR3 is CASSSLVQVGDTQYF. The CDR3 DNA sequence: TGTGCCAGCAGCTCCCTTGTCCAGGTGGGAGATACGCAGTATTTT.

A few counts support this clonotype. This rearrangement joins TRBV28 to TRBJ2-7, with TRBD1 matching 8 bases. Germline lookup yields CDR1 MDHEN and CDR2 SYDVKM. Trimming removed 2 bases from V and 6 bases from J; junction bases left unmatched: 3. The CDR3 is made up of 13 amino acids. The CDR3 region has the DNA TGTGCCAGCAGTTTACCCAGGGGGCCCGAGCAGTACTTC. Translated: CASSLPRGPEQYF.

This clonotype was detected a few times. This chain links TRBV12-3 or TRBV12-4 with TRBJ2-7, with 10 bases aligning to TRBD1. Trimming cost V 6 bases and J 7 bases; bases outside gene matches: 6. The CDR3 length is 13 residues. The CDR3 region has the DNA TGTGCCAGCAGCCGGGGACAGGGGAGTGAGCAGTACTTC. It yields the protein CASSRGQGSEQYF.

This clonotype appeared many times. V is TRBV14 and J is TRBJ1-1, with 8 bases aligning to TRBD1. V lost 4 bases to trimming and J lost 7 bases; unmatched junction nucleotides: 5. The CDR3 length is 13 residues. Germline lookup yields CDR1 SGHDN and CDR2 FVKESK. The CDR3 nucleotides read TGTGCCAGCAGCCCTACAGGGGGTATTGAAGCTTTCTTT. Translation: CASSPTGGIEAFF.

There are a few counts of this clonotype. V is TRBV12-3 or TRBV12-4 and J is TRBJ1-5; tentative D call: TRBD1 (6 bases). Trimming took off 5 bases at V and 6 bases at J, with 11 bases between the two ends. CDR3 length: 13 residues. CDR3 protein: CASSHQGLQPQHF. The CDR3 bases are TGTGCCAGCAGTCATCAGGGGCTTCAGCCCCAGCATTTT.

This chain uses TRBV7-6 with TRBJ2-3; D is undetermined. V lost 1 base and J 4 bases, leaving 12 bases between the germline ends. The CDR3 runs to 15 residues. CDR1 is SGHVS, CDR2 FNYEAQ, per germline. Here the CDR3 DNA reads TGTGCCAGCAGCTTAGTGGCAGGCTCTTCAGATACGCAGTATTTT. Amino acid sequence: CASSLVAGSSDTQYF.

The V call is TRBV15, the J call TRBJ2-3; D assignment may be TRBD1 or TRBD2 (6 bases each). Trimming shortened V by 1 base and J by 2 bases, and 13 bases separated the two germline ends. Germline V gene data show CDR1 as LNHNV and CDR2 as YYDKDF (reference sequence). The CDR3 length is 16 residues. CDR3 DNA: TGTGCCACCAGCAGAGTCCCCGGGGGCGCCACAGATACGCAGTATTTT. Translated: CATSRVPGGATDTQYF. Complete variable domain (other parts from reference TRBV15 and TRBJ2-3): DAMVIQNPRYQVTQFGKPVTLSCSQTLNHNVMYWYQQKSSQAPKLLFHYYDKDFNNEADTPDNFQSRRPNTSFCFLDIRSPGLGDTAMYLCATSRVPGGATDTQYFGPGTRLTVL.

The chain has TRBV12-3 or TRBV12-4 and TRBJ1-5, with D perhaps matching TRBD1 (5 bases). Trimming cost V 8 bases and J 7 bases, with 12 bases left between them. The CDR3 consists of 12 residues. CDR3 DNA sequence: TGTGCCAGCGGGGGTGGGGCGCAGCCCCAGCATTTT. Translated, it gives CASGGGAQPQHF.

This clonotype was seen a handful of times. This sequence joins TRBV12-3 or TRBV12-4 and TRBJ2-3; D is undetermined. The CDR3 is made up of 15 amino acids. V dropped 3 bases and J dropped 2 bases, with 12 bases sitting between them. As DNA, the CDR3 is TGTGCCAGCAGTTTTAGGCTAGGGTTCACAGATACGCAGTATTTT. As protein: CASSFRLGFTDTQYF.

The chain combines TRBV20-1 with TRBJ2-7; D tentatively fits TRBD1 or TRBD2 (6 bases each). The CDR3 length is 13 residues. V shed 6 bases and J shed 0 bases, with 12 bases lying between them. CDR1 is DFQATT, CDR2 SNEGSKA, per germline (reference sequence). CDR3 loop: CSAVRGDSYEQYF. The DNA for the CDR3 is TGCAGTGCCGTGAGGGGGGACTCCTACGAGCAGTACTTC.

This chain connects TRBV12-1 to TRBJ2-3; TRBD2, the table's D call, was not compared with the DNA. TRBV12-1 is termed a pseudogene. The CDR3 totals 16 residues. CDR3 sequence (DNA): TGTGCCAGCAGCTTTGTTCAGCGGAGATTCACAGATACGCAGTATTTT. It codes for CASSFVQRRFTDTQYF.

The CDR3 protein is CASSPPGLSSGNTIYF. In DNA form, the CDR3 reads TGTGCCAGCTCACCACCGGGACTGAGCTCTGGAAACACCATATATTTT. The rearrangement uses TRBV18 and TRBJ1-3, with D maybe TRBD1 (5 bases). Germline V gene sequence: CDR1 KGHSH, CDR2 LQKENI. This CDR3 spans 16 amino acids. V was shortened by 0 bases and J by 0 bases, with 9 bases between the two germline ends.

This clonotype has more than one count but fewer than ten. The genes are TRBV10-3 and TRBJ2-5, with D possibly matching TRBD2 (6 bases). Germline V gene data show CDR1 as ENHRY and CDR2 as SYGVKD. The CDR3 loop spans 22 amino acids. Trimming removed 3 bases at V and 1 base at J, with 33 bases between. The CDR3 loop is CAISDFLETPWGGVPIQETQYF. CDR3 nucleotide sequence: TGTGCCATCAGTGATTTTCTGGAGACACCTTGGGGCGGGGTCCCTATCCAAGAGACCCAGTACTTC.

This clonotype was detected once. This rearrangement joins TRBV30 to TRBJ2-2; D is undetermined. Deletions cut 1 base from V and 1 base from J, with 4 bases between. Germline V gene sequence: CDR1 GTSNPN, CDR2 SVGIG (reference sequence). The CDR3 consists of 13 residues. CDR3: CAWSAGNTGELFF. The CDR3 DNA sequence: TGTGCCTGGAGTGCGGGGAACACCGGGGAGCTGTTTTTT.

This clonotype was counted a few times. The J gene is TRBJ2-1, the V gene TRBV21-1; the table's D call, TRBD2, was not checked against the DNA. TRBV21-1 is noted as a pseudogene. This CDR3 is built from 15 residues. For the CDR3, the DNA is TGTGCCAGCAGCAAGGCGGATTTGAGGGTCAATGAGCAGTTCTTC. Its protein product is CASSKADLRVNEQFF.

This clonotype was observed a handful of times. The chain links TRBV7-2 to TRBJ2-1; D not certain. Germline CDR1 is SGHTA and CDR2 is FQGNSA. There are 13 residues in the CDR3. The V and J ends lost 5 bases and 4 bases respectively, with 9 bases between them. The CDR3, as DNA: TGTGCCAGCAGCCCCTGGCCTTACAATGAGCAGTTCTTC. Its translation is CASSPWPYNEQFF.